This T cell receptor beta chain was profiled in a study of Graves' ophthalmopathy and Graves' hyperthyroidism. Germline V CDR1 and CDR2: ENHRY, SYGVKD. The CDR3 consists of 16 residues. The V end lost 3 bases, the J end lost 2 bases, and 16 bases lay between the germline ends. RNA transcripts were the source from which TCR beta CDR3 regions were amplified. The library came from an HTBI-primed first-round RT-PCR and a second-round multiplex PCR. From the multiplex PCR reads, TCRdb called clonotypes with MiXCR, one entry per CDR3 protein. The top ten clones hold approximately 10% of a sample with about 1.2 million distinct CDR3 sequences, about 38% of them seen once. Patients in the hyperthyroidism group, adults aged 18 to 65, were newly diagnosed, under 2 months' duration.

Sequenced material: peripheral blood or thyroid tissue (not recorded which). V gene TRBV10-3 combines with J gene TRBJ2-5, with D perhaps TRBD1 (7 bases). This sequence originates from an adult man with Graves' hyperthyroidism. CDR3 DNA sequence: TGTGCCATCAGTGACGGGACAGCCGGGACTCAAGAGACCCAGTACTTC. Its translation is CAISDGTAGTQETQYF.